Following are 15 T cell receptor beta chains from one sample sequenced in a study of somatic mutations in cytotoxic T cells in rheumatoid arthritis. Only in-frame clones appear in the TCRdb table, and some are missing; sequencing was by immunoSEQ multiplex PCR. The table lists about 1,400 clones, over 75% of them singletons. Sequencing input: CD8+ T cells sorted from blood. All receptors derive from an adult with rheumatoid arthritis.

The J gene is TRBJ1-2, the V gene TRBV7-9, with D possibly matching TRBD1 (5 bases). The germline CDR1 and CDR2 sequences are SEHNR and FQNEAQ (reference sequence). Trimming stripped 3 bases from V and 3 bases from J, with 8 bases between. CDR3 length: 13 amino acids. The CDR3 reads CASSFEGYYGYTF. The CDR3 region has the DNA TGTGCCAGCAGCTTCGAGGGGTACTATGGCTACACCTTC.

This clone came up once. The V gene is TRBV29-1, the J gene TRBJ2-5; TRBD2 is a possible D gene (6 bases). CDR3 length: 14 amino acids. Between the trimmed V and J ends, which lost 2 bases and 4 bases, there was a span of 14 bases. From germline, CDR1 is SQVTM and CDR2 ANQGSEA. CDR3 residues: CSVEQGEGGETQYF. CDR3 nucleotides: TGCAGCGTTGAACAGGGTGAGGGAGGAGAGACCCAGTACTTC.

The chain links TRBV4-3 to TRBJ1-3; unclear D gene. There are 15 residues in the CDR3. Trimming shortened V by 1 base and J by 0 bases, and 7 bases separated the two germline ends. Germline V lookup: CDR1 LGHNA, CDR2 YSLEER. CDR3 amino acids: CASSQGVASGNTIYF. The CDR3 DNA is TGCGCCAGCAGCCAAGGGGTGGCCTCTGGAAACACCATATATTTT.

The CDR3 region is CATSRESGLSYEQYF. For the CDR3, the DNA is TGTGCCACCAGCAGAGAAAGCGGACTCTCCTACGAGCAGTACTTC. V and J are TRBV15 and TRBJ2-5; D may be TRBD2 (5 bases). The end of the DNA aligns better with TRBJ2-7, so the J call may be wrong. The CDR3 is 15 amino acids. CDR1 and CDR2 from the germline V gene are LNHNV and YYDKDF (reference sequence).

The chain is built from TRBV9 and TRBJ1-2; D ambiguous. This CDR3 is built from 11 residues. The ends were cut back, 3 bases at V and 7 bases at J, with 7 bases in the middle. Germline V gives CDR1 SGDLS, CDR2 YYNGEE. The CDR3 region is CASSAGGGYTF. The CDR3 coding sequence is TGTGCCAGCAGCGCGGGAGGTGGCTACACCTTC.

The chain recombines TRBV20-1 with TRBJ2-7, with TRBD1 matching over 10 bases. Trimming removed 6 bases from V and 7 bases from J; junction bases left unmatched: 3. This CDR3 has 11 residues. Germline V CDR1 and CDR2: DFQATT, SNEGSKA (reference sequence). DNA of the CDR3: TGCAGTGCCGACAGGGGGCTGGAGCAGTACTTC. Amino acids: CSADRGLEQYF.

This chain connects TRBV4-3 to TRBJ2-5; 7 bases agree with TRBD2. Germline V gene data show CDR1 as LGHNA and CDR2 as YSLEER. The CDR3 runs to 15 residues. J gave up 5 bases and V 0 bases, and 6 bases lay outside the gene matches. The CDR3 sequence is CASSQEAGEFETQYF. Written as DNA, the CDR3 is TGCGCCAGCAGCCAAGAGGCGGGGGAGTTTGAGACCCAGTACTTC.

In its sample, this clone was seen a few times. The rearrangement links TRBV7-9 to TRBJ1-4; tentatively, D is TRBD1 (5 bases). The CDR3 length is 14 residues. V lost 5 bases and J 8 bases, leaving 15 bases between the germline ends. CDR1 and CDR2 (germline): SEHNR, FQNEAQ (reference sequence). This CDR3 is CASSPPRELEKLFF. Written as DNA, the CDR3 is TGTGCCAGCAGCCCCCCCAGGGAATTGGAAAAACTGTTTTTT.

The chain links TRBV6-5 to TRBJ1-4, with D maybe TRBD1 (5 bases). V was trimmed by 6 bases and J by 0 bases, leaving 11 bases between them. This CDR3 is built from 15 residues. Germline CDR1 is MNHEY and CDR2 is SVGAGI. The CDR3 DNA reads TGTGCCAGCAGGACCCTGACAGCAACTAATGAAAAACTGTTTTTT. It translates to CASRTLTATNEKLFF.

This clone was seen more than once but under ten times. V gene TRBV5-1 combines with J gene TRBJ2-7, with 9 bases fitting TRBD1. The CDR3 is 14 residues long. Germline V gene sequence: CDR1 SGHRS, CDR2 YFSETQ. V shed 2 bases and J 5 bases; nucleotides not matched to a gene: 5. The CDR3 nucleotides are TGCGCCAGCAGCTTTGGACAGGGGATCGACGAGCAGTACTTC. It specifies CASSFGQGIDEQYF.

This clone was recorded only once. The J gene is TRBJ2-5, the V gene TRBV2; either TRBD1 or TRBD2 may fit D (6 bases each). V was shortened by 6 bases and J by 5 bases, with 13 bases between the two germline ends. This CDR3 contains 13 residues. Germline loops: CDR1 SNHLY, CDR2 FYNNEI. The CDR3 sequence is CASSIGGMETQYF. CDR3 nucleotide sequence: TGTGCCAGCAGCATAGGGGGGATGGAGACCCAGTACTTC.

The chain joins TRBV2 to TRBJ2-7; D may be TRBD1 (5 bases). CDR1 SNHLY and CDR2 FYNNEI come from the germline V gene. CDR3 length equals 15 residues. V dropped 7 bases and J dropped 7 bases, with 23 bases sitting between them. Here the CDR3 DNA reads TGTGCCAGCACTCCTGGCAGGGTAGCCCCCGGGGAGCAGTACTTC. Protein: CASTPGRVAPGEQYF.

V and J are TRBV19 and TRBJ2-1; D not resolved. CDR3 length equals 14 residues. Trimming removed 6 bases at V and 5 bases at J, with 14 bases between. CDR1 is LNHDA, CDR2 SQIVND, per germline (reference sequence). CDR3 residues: CASSPLDGDNEQFF. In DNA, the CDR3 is TGTGCCAGTAGCCCCTTGGACGGAGACAATGAGCAGTTCTTC.

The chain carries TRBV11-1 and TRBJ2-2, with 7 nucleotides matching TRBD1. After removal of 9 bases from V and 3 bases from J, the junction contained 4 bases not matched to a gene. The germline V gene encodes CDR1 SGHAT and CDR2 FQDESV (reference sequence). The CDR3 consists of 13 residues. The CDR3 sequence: CASTGAYTGELFF. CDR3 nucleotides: TGTGCCAGTACAGGGGCATACACCGGGGAGCTGTTTTTT. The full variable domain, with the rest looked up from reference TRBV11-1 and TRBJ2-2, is EAEVAQSPRYKITEKSQAVAFWCDPISGHATLYWYRQILGQGPELLVQFQDESVVDDSQLPKDRFSAERLKGVDSTLKIQPAELGDSAMYLCASTGAYTGELFFGEGSRLTVL.

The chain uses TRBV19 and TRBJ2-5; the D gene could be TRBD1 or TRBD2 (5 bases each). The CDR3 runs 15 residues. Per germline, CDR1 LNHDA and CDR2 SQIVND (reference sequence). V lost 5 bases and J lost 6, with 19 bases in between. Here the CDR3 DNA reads TGTGCCAGTAGTGAGTCCGTGACGGTGGGACAGACCCAGTACTTC. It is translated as CASSESVTVGQTQYF.